The entry below describes one T cell receptor (beta chain). Its antigen is unidentified. The PCR was carried out with 60 Vbeta primers and 13 Jbeta primers. Some clones are missing from TCRdb's copy, which holds only in-frame ones; the method was immunoSEQ multiplex PCR. Among fewer than 150,000 clones listed, roughly 85% were seen once. This sample was taken from a study of cytomegalovirus exposure and HLA in healthy donors. Study-level findings and limits: Per a later analysis, HLA-associated TCR beta chains showed more clonal expansion than other, equally common TCR beta chains. Follow-up analysis found HLA locus-dependent TCR association rates, highest for DRB1 and lowest for HLA-C. Sequence variants that were highly shared formed a cluster that was likely a sequencing artifact.

CDR3 length: 14 residues. CDR1 is SGHKS and CDR2 is YYEKEE in the germline V gene (reference sequence). V trimming: 4 bases; J trimming: 2 bases; junction bases outside the gene matches: 5. The chain has TRBV5-5 and TRBJ2-7; 8 bases match TRBD1. The specimen was PBMCs. The source is a woman aged 25 to 45 in good health and CMV-seropositive. The CDR3, as DNA: TGTGCCAGCAGCGTGACAGGGGACCCCTACGAGCAGTACTTC. This sequence encodes CASSVTGDPYEQYF.